These 25 T cell receptor beta chains originate from one sample sequenced in a study of cytotoxic CD8 clonotypes in ibrutinib-treated CLL. Assay: immunoSEQ multiplex PCR; the TCRdb copy retains only in-frame clones and omits some. The sample lists around 330,000 clones, about 61% occurring once. Sequenced here: PBMCs, sampled after 36 months of ibrutinib treatment. The receptors originated from a human donor with chronic lymphocytic leukemia.

The rearrangement links TRBV10-3 to TRBJ1-2; a possible D gene is TRBD1 (5 bases). With 11 bases removed from V and 0 bases from J, the gap between germline ends came to 19 bases. The CDR3 has 15 amino acids. Germline CDR1 ENHRY, CDR2 SYGVKD. CDR3 DNA: TGTGCCCATGGCCAGGGAGCTCTAGCTAACTATGGCTACACCTTC. This sequence encodes CAHGQGALANYGYTF.

This chain uses TRBV6-5 with TRBJ2-3; TRBD1 or TRBD2 may be the D gene (5 bases each). V lost 0 bases, J lost 4 bases, and 8 bases lay in between. This CDR3 region has 14 residues. Germline V gene sequence: CDR1 MNHEY, CDR2 SVGAGI. The CDR3 nucleotides read TGTGCCAGCAGTTACTCGGGGGTTGCAGATACGCAGTATTTT. Translating it yields CASSYSGVADTQYF.

Of note for this clone: Other DNA variants within this sample encode the same CDR3. The genes are TRBV5-1 and TRBJ2-2, with 9 bases matching TRBD1. This CDR3 comprises 15 residues. Trimming cost V 2 bases and J 2 bases; bases outside gene matches: 1. The germline gives CDR1 SGHRS, CDR2 YFSETQ. CDR3 loop: CASSLQGANTGELFF. The CDR3 DNA follows: TGCGCCAGCAGCTTACAGGGGGCCAACACCGGGGAGCTGTTTTTT.

There are a few counts of this clone. The rearrangement uses TRBV29-1 and TRBJ1-2; D is undetermined. This CDR3 spans 11 amino acids. The germline V gene has CDR1 SQVTM and CDR2 ANQGSEA. Trimming cost V 6 bases and J 4 bases, with 9 bases left between them. Here the CDR3 DNA reads TGCAGCGTCTGGTCGGTCTATGGCTACACCTTC. It encodes CSVWSVYGYTF. Full variable domain (missing parts from reference TRBV29-1 and TRBJ1-2): SAVISQKPSRDICQRGTSLTIQCQVDSQVTMMFWYRQQPGQSLTLIATANQGSEATYESGFVIDKFPISRPNLTFSTLTVSNMSPEDSSIYLCSVWSVYGYTFGSGTRLTVV.

This chain links TRBV7-3 with TRBJ2-1, with 8 bases identical to TRBD1. The CDR3 has 16 residues. Germline-derived CDR1 and CDR2 are SGHTA and FQGTGA. Unmatched junction bases numbered 3, after V lost 1 base and J lost 1 base. The chain's CDR3 is CASSLRGTGSYNEQFF. CDR3 sequence (DNA): TGTGCCAGCAGCTTAAGAGGGACAGGTTCCTACAATGAGCAGTTCTTC. The complete variable domain, with remaining parts taken from reference TRBV7-3 and TRBJ2-1, reads GAGVSQTPSNKVTEKGKYVELRCDPISGHTALYWYRQSLGQGPEFLIYFQGTGAADDSGLPNDRFFAVRPEGSVSTLKIQRTERGDSAVYLCASSLRGTGSYNEQFFGPGTRLTVL.

This clone was observed a few times. This chain links TRBV11-2 with TRBJ1-1, with TRBD1 matching 8 bases. The junction had 9 bases not matched to a gene; V was cut back by 3 bases and J by 0 bases. Germline assignment: CDR1 SGHAT and CDR2 FQNNGV. The CDR3 spans 17 residues. The CDR3 nucleotides read TGTGCCAGCAGCTTGATGGGGACAGGTCTGCTGAACACTGAAGCTTTCTTT. Encoded protein: CASSLMGTGLLNTEAFF.

The rearrangement joins TRBV6-5 to TRBJ1-3; D gene uncertain. Germline loops: CDR1 MNHEY, CDR2 SVGAGI. Trimming shortened V by 8 bases and J by 1 base, and 3 bases separated the two germline ends. This CDR3 has 11 residues. The CDR3 spells CASRSGNTIYF. For the CDR3, the DNA is TGTGCCAGCCGGTCTGGAAACACCATATATTTT.

This clone was seen more than once but under ten times. The chain links TRBV5-1 to TRBJ2-3; 9 bases map to TRBD1. This CDR3 is 14 amino acids long. Germline assignment: CDR1 SGHRS and CDR2 YFSETQ. Trimming removed 6 bases from V and 5 bases from J; junction bases left unmatched: 7. CDR3 amino acids: CASKSTGGLDTQYF. Written as DNA, the CDR3 is TGCGCCAGCAAATCAACAGGGGGCCTAGATACGCAGTATTTT.

The chain carries TRBV15 and TRBJ2-3; D gene unclear. Germline lookup yields CDR1 LNHNV and CDR2 YYDKDF (reference sequence). The CDR3 consists of 13 residues. Trimming cost V 3 bases and J 6 bases, with 10 bases left between them. The CDR3 loop reads CATSRSRVDTQYF. CDR3 sequence (DNA): TGTGCCACCAGCAGGTCAAGGGTGGATACGCAGTATTTT.

The V and J genes are TRBV25-1 and TRBJ1-4; TRBD1 agrees at 8 bases. J was trimmed by 8 bases and V by 6 bases; bases with no gene match: 5. The germline V gene encodes CDR1 MGHDK and CDR2 SYGVNS. This CDR3 spans 13 amino acids. The CDR3 loop is CASRGQGWEKLFF. The DNA for the CDR3 is TGTGCCAGCAGAGGACAGGGCTGGGAAAAACTGTTTTTT.

The rearrangement links TRBV7-9 to TRBJ1-6; 7 nucleotides align to TRBD1. After removal of 6 bases from V and 3 bases from J, the junction contained 2 bases not matched to a gene. This CDR3 has 14 residues. The germline V gene has CDR1 SEHNR and CDR2 FQNEAQ (reference sequence). This CDR3 reads CASRGDSYNSPLHF. CDR3 sequence (DNA): TGTGCCAGCAGAGGGGACAGCTATAATTCACCCCTCCACTTT.

CDR3 loop: CASSLRTSPNLNYGYTF. CDR3 in DNA: TGCGCCAGCAGCTTACGGACATCTCCCAACCTAAACTATGGCTACACCTTC. The genes are TRBV5-1 and TRBJ1-2, with D perhaps TRBD1 (5 bases). Trimming took 2 bases from V and 2 from J, leaving 19 bases between them. The germline V gene has CDR1 SGHRS and CDR2 YFSETQ. This CDR3 spans 17 amino acids.

This chain uses TRBV15 with TRBJ2-3, with D unresolved. Trimming removed 0 bases at V and 0 bases at J, with 7 bases between. The CDR3 has 15 residues. The germline gives CDR1 LNHNV, CDR2 YYDKDF (reference sequence). CDR3 region: CATSREARSTDTQYF. CDR3 DNA sequence: TGTGCCACCAGCAGAGAGGCCCGAAGCACAGATACGCAGTATTTT.

The gene calls are TRBV5-4 and TRBJ2-7; 7 nucleotides match TRBD2. The CDR3 runs 16 residues. Germline lookup yields CDR1 SGHNT and CDR2 YYREEE (reference sequence). J was trimmed by 3 bases and V by 1 base; bases with no gene match: 10. CDR3 in amino acids: CASSLKGAGYGYEQYF. The CDR3 DNA is TGTGCCAGCAGCTTGAAAGGAGCGGGATACGGCTACGAGCAGTACTTC. Looking up the rest from reference TRBV5-4 and TRBJ2-7 gives the full variable domain: ETGVTQSPTHLIKTRGQQVTLRCSSQSGHNTVSWYQQALGQGPQFIFQYYREEENGRGNFPPRFSGLQFPNYSSELNVNALELDDSALYLCASSLKGAGYGYEQYFGPGTRLTVT.

V and J are TRBV11-2 and TRBJ2-7, with D possibly matching TRBD2 (6 bases). The CDR3 contains 14 residues. CDR1 SGHAT and CDR2 FQNNGV come from the germline V gene. The ends were cut back, 3 bases at V and 4 bases at J, with 13 bases in the middle. CDR3 nucleotide sequence: TGTGCCAGCAGCTTCAAAGGGAGGATTTACGAGCAGTACTTC. Residues: CASSFKGRIYEQYF. The full variable domain, rest sourced from reference TRBV11-2 and TRBJ2-7, is EAGVAQSPRYKIIEKRQSVAFWCNPISGHATLYWYQQILGQGPKLLIQFQNNGVVDDSQLPKDRFSAERLKGVDSTLKIQPAKLEDSAVYLCASSFKGRIYEQYFGPGTRLTVT.

This clone was seen only a few times. The genes are TRBV9 and TRBJ2-2; D possibly matches TRBD1 or TRBD2 (5 bases each). This CDR3 contains 15 residues. V lost 0 bases to trimming and J lost 7 bases, with 13 bases between them. CDR1 and CDR2 from the germline V gene are SGDLS and YYNGEE. In nucleotides, the CDR3 is TGTGCCAGCAGCGTAGGATATGGGACGATCGGGGAGCTGTTTTTT. This sequence encodes CASSVGYGTIGELFF.

The rearrangement uses TRBV19 and TRBJ2-7; 7 bases are shared with TRBD1. The CDR3 spans 14 residues. Trimming at V came to 3 bases and at J to 5 bases, leaving 7 bases not matched to a gene. In germline, CDR1 is LNHDA, CDR2 SQIVND (reference sequence). The CDR3 bases are TGTGCCAGTAGTATTAGGGGGCGAAGGAACGAGCAGTACTTC. It yields the protein CASSIRGRRNEQYF.

This clone was picked up a small number of times. The V call is TRBV5-5, the J call TRBJ1-2; D is uncertain. CDR3 length: 13 residues. Germline V CDR1 and CDR2: SGHKS, YYEKEE (reference sequence). V was clipped by 0 bases and J by 5 bases, with 8 bases between them. The CDR3 DNA follows: TGTGCCAGCAGCTTGGCCGGCTGGTATGGCTACACCTTC. Translated, it gives CASSLAGWYGYTF. The complete variable domain, with remaining parts taken from reference TRBV5-5 and TRBJ1-2, reads DAGVTQSPTHLIKTRGQQVTLRCSPISGHKSVSWYQQVLGQGPQFIFQYYEKEERGRGNFPDRFSARQFPNYSSELNVNALLLGDSALYLCASSLAGWYGYTFGSGTRLTVV.

This chain uses TRBV7-2 with TRBJ2-1; 7 bases are shared with TRBD1. The CDR3 runs 14 residues. Germline trimming cut 5 bases from V and 8 bases from J; bases unmatched to any gene: 9. The V gene's germline CDR1 is SGHTA and CDR2 FQGNSA. CDR3 protein: CASSPWTGVDEQFF. The CDR3 DNA is TGTGCCAGCAGCCCGTGGACAGGAGTGGATGAGCAGTTCTTC.

The chain has TRBV4-2 and TRBJ1-2; 9 bases are shared with TRBD1. The trim removed 4 bases at V and 5 bases at J, leaving 14 bases unmatched. This CDR3 spans 17 amino acids. Germline V gives CDR1 LGHNA, CDR2 YNFKEQ. The CDR3 coding sequence is TGTGCCAGCAGCCCCTTCAAAGGACAGGGGAAAAAGTATGGCTACACCTTC. The encoded protein is CASSPFKGQGKKYGYTF.

The V call is TRBV4-1, the J call TRBJ2-3; possible D gene TRBD2, 6 bases. The CDR3 runs to 14 residues. Trimming cost V 3 bases and J 9 bases, with 16 bases left between them. The germline gives CDR1 MGHRA, CDR2 YSYEKL. CDR3 sequence reads: CASSQLGGSGTQYF. In DNA form, the CDR3 reads TGCGCCAGCAGCCAGCTGGGGGGTTCGGGCACGCAGTATTTT.

V usage is TRBV13 and J usage is TRBJ2-3; 8 bases fit TRBD2. V shed 5 bases, J shed 6 bases, and the junction held 4 bases outside the gene matches. Germline V gene lookup returns CDR1 PRHDT and CDR2 FYEKMQ (reference sequence). The CDR3 has 13 residues. The CDR3 here is CASSHGGADTQYF. The CDR3 nucleotides are TGTGCCAGCAGCCACGGGGGGGCGGATACGCAGTATTTT.

The chain combines TRBV27 with TRBJ1-6; TRBD1 is a possible D gene (5 bases). The CDR3 is 15 residues long. V lost 0 bases, J lost 9 bases, and 12 bases lay in between. The germline gives CDR1 MNHEY, CDR2 SMNVEV (reference sequence). Here the CDR3 DNA reads TGTGCCAGCAGTTTATCGGTAAAAAGGGGTTCACCCCTCCACTTT. Residues: CASSLSVKRGSPLHF.

This chain connects TRBV10-3 to TRBJ2-1; a weak D match, TRBD2 (6 bases). Germline-derived CDR1 and CDR2 are ENHRY and SYGVKD. Trimming cost V 10 bases and J 2 bases, with 15 bases left between them. This CDR3 has 14 residues. As DNA, the CDR3 is TGTGCCACTACACAGGAGGGGACCTACAATGAGCAGTTCTTC. Translation: CATTQEGTYNEQFF.

This chain joins TRBV11-3 and TRBJ1-2; tentative D call: TRBD1 (5 bases). Germline V CDR1 and CDR2: SGHNT, YENEEA. Trimming left V 1 base short and J 6 bases short, with 6 bases between. CDR3 length: 12 residues. CDR3 DNA: TGTGCCAGCAGCTTAGGACAGCATGGCTACACCTTC. This sequence encodes CASSLGQHGYTF.